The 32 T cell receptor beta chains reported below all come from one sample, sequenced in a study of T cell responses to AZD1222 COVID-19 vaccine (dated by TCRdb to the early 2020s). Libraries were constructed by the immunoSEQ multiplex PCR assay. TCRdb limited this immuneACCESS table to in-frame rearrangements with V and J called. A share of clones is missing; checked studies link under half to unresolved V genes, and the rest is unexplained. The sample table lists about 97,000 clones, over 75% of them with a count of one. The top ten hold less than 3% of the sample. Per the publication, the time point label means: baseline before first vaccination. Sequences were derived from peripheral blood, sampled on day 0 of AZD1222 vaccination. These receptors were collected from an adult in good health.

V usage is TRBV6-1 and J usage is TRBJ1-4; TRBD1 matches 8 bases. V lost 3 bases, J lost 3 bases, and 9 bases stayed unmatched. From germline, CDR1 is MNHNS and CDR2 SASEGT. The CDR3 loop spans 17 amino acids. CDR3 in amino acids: CASSDYGQGSSNEKLFF. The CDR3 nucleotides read TGTGCCAGCAGTGATTATGGACAGGGCTCCTCTAATGAAAAACTGTTTTTT.

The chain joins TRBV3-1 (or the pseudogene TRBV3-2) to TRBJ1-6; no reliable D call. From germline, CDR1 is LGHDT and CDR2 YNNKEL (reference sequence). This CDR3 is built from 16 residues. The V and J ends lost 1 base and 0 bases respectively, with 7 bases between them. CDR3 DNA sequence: TGTGCCAGCAGCCAAGGGGTGGGCTCCTATAATTCACCCCTCCACTTT. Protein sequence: CASSQGVGSYNSPLHF.

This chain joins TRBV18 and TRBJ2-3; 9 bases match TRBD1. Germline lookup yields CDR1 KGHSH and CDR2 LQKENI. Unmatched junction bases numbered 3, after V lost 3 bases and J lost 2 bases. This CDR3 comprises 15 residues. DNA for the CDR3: TGTGCCAGCTCACCCCGGACAGGGGACACAGATACGCAGTATTTT. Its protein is CASSPRTGDTDTQYF.

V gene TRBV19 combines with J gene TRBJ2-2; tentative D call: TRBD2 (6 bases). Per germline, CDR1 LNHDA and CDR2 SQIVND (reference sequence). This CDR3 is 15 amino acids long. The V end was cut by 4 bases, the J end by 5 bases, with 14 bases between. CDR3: CASSTRQGGTGELFF. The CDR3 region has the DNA TGTGCCAGTAGTACCCGCCAGGGAGGTACCGGGGAGCTGTTTTTT.

The CDR3 here is CASSGGIREKLFF. The CDR3 DNA sequence: TGTGCCAGCAGTGGGGGGATTCGGGAAAAACTGTTTTTT. V gene TRBV2 combines with J gene TRBJ1-4; tentatively, D is TRBD1 (5 bases). Germline-derived CDR1 and CDR2 are SNHLY and FYNNEI. The CDR3 totals 13 residues. V was trimmed by 4 bases and J by 8 bases, leaving 11 bases between them.

The CDR3 region is CASGLLSTDTQYF. CDR3 coding DNA: TGTGCTAGTGGTTTGTTATCCACAGATACGCAGTATTTT. The chain links TRBV12-5 to TRBJ2-3, with D hard to call. The CDR3 runs 13 residues. Trimming took off 2 bases at V and 2 bases at J, with 5 bases between the two ends. CDR1 is LGHNT and CDR2 is FRNRAP in the germline V gene.

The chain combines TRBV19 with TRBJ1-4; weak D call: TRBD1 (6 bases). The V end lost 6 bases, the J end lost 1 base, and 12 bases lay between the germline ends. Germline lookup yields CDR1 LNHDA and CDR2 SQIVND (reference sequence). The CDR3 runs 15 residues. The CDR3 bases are TGTGCCAGTAGCACCATCAGGGGAACTAATGAAAAACTGTTTTTT. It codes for CASSTIRGTNEKLFF.

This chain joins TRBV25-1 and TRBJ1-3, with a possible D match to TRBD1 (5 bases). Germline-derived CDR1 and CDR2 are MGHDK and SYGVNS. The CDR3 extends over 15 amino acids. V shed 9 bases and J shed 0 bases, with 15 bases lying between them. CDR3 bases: TGTGCCAGTCTGTACGAGACAGTCTCTGGAAACACCATATATTTT. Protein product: CASLYETVSGNTIYF.

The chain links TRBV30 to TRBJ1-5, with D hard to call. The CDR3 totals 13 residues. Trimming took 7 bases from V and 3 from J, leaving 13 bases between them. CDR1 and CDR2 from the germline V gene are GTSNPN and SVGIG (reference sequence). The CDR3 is CAFSESLNQPQHF. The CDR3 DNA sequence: TGTGCCTTCTCGGAGAGTCTCAATCAGCCCCAGCATTTT.

CDR3: CASSARTGGVGMNTEAFF. CDR3 DNA: TGTGCCAGCAGCGCACGGACAGGGGGAGTCGGAATGAACACTGAAGCTTTCTTT. This chain links TRBV7-6 with TRBJ1-1, with TRBD1 identical over 10 bases. The CDR3 is 18 amino acids. The V segment lost 5 bases and the J segment 0 bases; nucleotides outside the gene matches: 12. Germline V gene data show CDR1 as SGHVS and CDR2 as FNYEAQ. Together with reference TRBV7-6 and TRBJ1-1, the CDR3 gives the full variable domain: GAGVSQSPRYKVTKRGQDVALRCDPISGHVSLYWYRQALGQGPEFLTYFNYEAQQDKSGLPNDRFSAERPEGSISTLTIQRTEQRDSAMYRCASSARTGGVGMNTEAFFGQGTRLTVV.

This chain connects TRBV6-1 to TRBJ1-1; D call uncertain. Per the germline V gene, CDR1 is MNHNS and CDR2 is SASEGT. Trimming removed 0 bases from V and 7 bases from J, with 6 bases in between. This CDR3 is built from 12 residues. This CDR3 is CASSEALVEAFF. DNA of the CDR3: TGTGCCAGCAGTGAAGCTTTAGTTGAAGCTTTCTTT.

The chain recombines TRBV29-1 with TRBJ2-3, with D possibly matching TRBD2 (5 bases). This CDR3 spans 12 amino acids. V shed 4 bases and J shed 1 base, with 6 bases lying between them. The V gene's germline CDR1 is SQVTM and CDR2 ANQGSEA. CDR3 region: CSVAEGTDTQYF. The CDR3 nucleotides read TGCAGCGTTGCGGAGGGCACAGATACGCAGTATTTT.

CDR3 coding DNA: TGTGCCAGCAGCCCGACACTACAACAGGGAAACTATGGCTACACCTTC. Translation gives CASSPTLQQGNYGYTF. The V gene is TRBV5-4, the J gene TRBJ1-2, with D possibly being TRBD1 (6 bases). The CDR3 runs 16 residues. Trimming took off 4 bases at V and 2 bases at J, with 18 bases between the two ends. Germline CDR1 SGHNT, CDR2 YYREEE (reference sequence).

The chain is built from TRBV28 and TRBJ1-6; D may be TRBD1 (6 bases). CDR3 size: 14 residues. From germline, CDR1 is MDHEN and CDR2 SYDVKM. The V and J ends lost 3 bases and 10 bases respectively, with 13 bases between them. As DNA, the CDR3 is TGTGCCAGCAGTTTTATGGGGGCGCGATCACCCCTCCACTTT. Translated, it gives CASSFMGARSPLHF.

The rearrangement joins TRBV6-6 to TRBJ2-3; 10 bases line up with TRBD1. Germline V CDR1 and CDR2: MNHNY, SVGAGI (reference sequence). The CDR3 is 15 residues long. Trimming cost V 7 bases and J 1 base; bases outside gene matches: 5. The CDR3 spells CASTLGTGGTDTQYF. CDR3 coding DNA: TGTGCCAGCACCCTAGGGACAGGGGGCACAGATACGCAGTATTTT.

CDR3 coding DNA: TGTGCCAGCTCACCAGAGGCCTTCAATCAGCCCCAGCATTTT. This translates into CASSPEAFNQPQHF. V usage is TRBV18 and J usage is TRBJ1-5; D is uncertain. The ends were cut back, 2 bases at V and 3 bases at J, with 8 bases in the middle. CDR1 is KGHSH, CDR2 LQKENI, per germline. The CDR3 contains 14 residues.

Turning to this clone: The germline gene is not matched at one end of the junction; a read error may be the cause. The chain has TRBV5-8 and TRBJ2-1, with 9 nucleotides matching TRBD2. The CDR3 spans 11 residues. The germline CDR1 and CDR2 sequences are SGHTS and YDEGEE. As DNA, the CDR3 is TGTGCCAGCAGCTTAAGCGGGGGGTTGATCTTC. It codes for CASSLSGGLIF.

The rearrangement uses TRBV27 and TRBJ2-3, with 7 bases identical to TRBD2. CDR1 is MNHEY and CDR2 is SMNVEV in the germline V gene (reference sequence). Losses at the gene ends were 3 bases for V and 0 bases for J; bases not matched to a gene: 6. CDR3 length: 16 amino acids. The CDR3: CASSFRIAGSTDTQYF. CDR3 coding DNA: TGTGCCAGCAGTTTTCGGATAGCGGGCAGCACAGATACGCAGTATTTT.

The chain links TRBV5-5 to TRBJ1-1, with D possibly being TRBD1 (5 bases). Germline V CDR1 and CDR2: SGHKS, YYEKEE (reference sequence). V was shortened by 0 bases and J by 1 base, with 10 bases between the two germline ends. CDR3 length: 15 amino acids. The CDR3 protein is CASSLGQIGNTEAFF. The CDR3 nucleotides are TGTGCCAGCAGCTTGGGACAGATAGGGAACACTGAAGCTTTCTTT.

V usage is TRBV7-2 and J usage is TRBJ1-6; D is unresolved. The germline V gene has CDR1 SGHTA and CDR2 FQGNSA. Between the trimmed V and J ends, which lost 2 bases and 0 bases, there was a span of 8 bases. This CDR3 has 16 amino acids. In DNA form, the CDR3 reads TGTGCCAGCAGCTTATCGGTCAGCTCCTATAATTCACCCCTCCACTTT. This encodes CASSLSVSSYNSPLHF. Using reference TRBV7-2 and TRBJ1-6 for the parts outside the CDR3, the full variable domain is GAGVSQSPSNKVTEKGKDVELRCDPISGHTALYWYRQSLGQGLEFLIYFQGNSAPDKSGLPSDRFSAERTGGSVSTLTIQRTQQEDSAVYLCASSLSVSSYNSPLHFGNGTRLTVT.

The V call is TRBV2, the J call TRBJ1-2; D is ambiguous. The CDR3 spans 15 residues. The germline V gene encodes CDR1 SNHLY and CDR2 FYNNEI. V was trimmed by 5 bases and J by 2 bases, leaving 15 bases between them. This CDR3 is CASSFSGGGNYGYTF. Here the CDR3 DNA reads TGTGCCAGCAGTTTTTCCGGCGGCGGGAACTATGGCTACACCTTC.

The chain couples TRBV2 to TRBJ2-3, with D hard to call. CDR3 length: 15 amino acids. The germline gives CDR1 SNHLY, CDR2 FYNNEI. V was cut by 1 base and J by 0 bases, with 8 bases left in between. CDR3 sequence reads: CASSEDRLSTDTQYF. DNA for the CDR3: TGTGCCAGCAGTGAAGACCGGCTTAGCACAGATACGCAGTATTTT.

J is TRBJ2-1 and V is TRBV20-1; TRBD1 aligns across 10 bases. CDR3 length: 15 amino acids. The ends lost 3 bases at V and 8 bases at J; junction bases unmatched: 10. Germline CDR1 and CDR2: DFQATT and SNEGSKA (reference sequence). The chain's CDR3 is CSASYRGDRGDEQFF. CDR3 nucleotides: TGCAGTGCTAGTTATCGAGGGGACAGGGGTGATGAGCAGTTCTTC.

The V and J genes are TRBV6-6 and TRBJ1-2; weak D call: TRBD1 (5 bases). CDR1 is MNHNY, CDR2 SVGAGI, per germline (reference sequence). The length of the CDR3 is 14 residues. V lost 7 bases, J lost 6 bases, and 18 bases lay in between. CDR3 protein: CASIYRGGRDGYTF. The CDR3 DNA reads TGTGCCAGCATTTATAGGGGAGGGCGGGATGGCTACACCTTC.

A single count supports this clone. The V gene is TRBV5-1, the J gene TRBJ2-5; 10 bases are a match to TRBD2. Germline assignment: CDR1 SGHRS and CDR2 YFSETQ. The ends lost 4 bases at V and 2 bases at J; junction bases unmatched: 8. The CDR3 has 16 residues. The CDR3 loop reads CASSPLAGSPQETQYF. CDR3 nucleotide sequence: TGCGCCAGCAGCCCACTAGCGGGGAGTCCTCAAGAGACCCAGTACTTC.

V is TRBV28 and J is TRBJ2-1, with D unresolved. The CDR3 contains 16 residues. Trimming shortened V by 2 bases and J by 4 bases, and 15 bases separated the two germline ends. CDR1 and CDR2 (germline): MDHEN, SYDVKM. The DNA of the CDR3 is TGTGCCAGCAGTTTAGGGCTGGCAGTTCAGTACAATGAGCAGTTCTTC. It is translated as CASSLGLAVQYNEQFF.

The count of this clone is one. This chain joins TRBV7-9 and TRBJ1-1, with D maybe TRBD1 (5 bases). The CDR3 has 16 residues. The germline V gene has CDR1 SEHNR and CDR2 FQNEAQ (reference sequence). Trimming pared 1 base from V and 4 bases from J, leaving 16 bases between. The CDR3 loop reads CASSLEGPLRVTEAFF. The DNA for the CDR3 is TGTGCCAGCAGCTTAGAGGGACCACTAAGGGTCACTGAAGCTTTCTTT. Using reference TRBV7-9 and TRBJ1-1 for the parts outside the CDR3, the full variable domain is DTGVSQNPRHKITKRGQNVTFRCDPISEHNRLYWYRQTLGQGPEFLTYFQNEAQLEKSRLLSDRFSAERPKGSFSTLEIQRTEQGDSAMYLCASSLEGPLRVTEAFFGQGTRLTVV.

The CDR3 nucleotides read TGTGCCTGGAGTGATGGCCATCAGCCCCAGCATTTT. Translating gives CAWSDGHQPQHF. This chain uses TRBV30 with TRBJ1-5; D unclear. CDR3 length equals 12 residues. Germline V gene data show CDR1 as GTSNPN and CDR2 as SVGIG (reference sequence). The ends were cut back, 1 base at V and 5 bases at J, with 6 bases in the middle.

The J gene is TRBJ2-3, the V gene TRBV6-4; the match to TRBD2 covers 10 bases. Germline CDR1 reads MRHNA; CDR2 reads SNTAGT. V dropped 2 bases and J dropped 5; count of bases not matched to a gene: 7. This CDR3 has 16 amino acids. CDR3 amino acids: CASSDGSGGALDTQYF. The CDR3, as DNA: TGTGCCAGCAGTGACGGCAGCGGGGGGGCGTTAGATACGCAGTATTTT.

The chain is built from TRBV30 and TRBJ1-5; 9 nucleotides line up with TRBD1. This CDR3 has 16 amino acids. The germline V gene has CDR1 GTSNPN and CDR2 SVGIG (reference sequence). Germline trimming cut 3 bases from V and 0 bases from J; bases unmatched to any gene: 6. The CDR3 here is CAWRDRGGYSNQPQHF. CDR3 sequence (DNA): TGTGCCTGGAGGGACAGGGGCGGGTATAGCAATCAGCCCCAGCATTTT.

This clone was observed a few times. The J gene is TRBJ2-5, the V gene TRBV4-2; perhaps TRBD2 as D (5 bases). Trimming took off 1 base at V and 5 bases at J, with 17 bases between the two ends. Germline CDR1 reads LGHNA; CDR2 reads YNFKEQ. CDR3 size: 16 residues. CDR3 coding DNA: TGTGCCAGCAGCCAAGGTACCGGGGATCATGTGGAGACCCAGTACTTC. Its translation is CASSQGTGDHVETQYF.

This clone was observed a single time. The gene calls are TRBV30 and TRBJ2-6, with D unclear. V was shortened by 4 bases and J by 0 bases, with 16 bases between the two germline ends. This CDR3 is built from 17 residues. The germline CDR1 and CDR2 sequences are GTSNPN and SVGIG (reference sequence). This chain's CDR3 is CAWIPGPGLSGANVLTF. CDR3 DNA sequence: TGTGCCTGGATACCCGGGCCCGGGCTCTCTGGGGCCAACGTCCTGACTTTC.